The 16 T cell receptor beta chains reported below all come from one sample, sequenced in a study of shared clonotypes between healthy human individuals. Sequenced by immunoSEQ multiplex PCR; TCRdb stores in-frame clones only, minus some. This sample has over 700,000 clones; just under 75% occur once, and the top ten carry approximately 2%. Sequencing used memory CD4+ T cells sorted from blood. The subset here: CD45RA-negative fraction. These receptor sequences come from a woman in her thirties in good health.

The chain uses TRBV6-5 and TRBJ1-1; D is ambiguous. CDR1 is MNHEY and CDR2 is SVGAGI in the germline V gene. This CDR3 contains 15 residues. Trimming removed 5 bases from V and 2 bases from J, with 15 bases in between. CDR3: CASSLRPGLNTEAFF. The DNA for the CDR3 is TGTGCCAGCAGTCTCAGGCCCGGCTTAAACACTGAAGCTTTCTTT.

The chain couples TRBV4-1 to TRBJ2-3, with TRBD2 matching 7 bases. V dropped 0 bases and J dropped 3; count of bases not matched to a gene: 9. Germline-derived CDR1 and CDR2 are MGHRA and YSYEKL. The length of the CDR3 is 17 residues. As DNA, the CDR3 is TGCGCCAGCAGCCAAGACGGACTAGATTGGAGGACAGATACGCAGTATTTT. This translates into CASSQDGLDWRTDTQYF.

This rearrangement joins TRBV5-1 to TRBJ2-5; D assignment may be TRBD1 or TRBD2 (5 bases each). V lost 0 bases and J 5 bases, leaving 17 bases between the germline ends. The CDR3 length is 16 residues. Germline V gene data show CDR1 as SGHRS and CDR2 as YFSETQ. The DNA for the CDR3 is TGCGCCAGCAGCTTGGGATTCGGGGCTGGGGGTGAGACCCAGTACTTC. Its translation: CASSLGFGAGGETQYF.

V and J are TRBV5-1 and TRBJ2-7; D is uncertain. The CDR3 totals 14 residues. V lost 3 bases and J 3 bases, leaving 13 bases between the germline ends. Germline lookup yields CDR1 SGHRS and CDR2 YFSETQ. The CDR3 DNA sequence: TGCGCCAGCAGCTACGGCCTCCCCGGCTACGAGCAGTACTTC. Translating gives CASSYGLPGYEQYF. Full variable domain (remainder filled in from reference TRBV5-1 and TRBJ2-7): KAGVTQTPRYLIKTRGQQVTLSCSPISGHRSVSWYQQTPGQGLQFLFEYFSETQRNKGNFPGRFSGRQFSNSRSEMNVSTLELGDSALYLCASSYGLPGYEQYFGPGTRLTVT.

This clone was seen more than once but under ten times. The genes are TRBV15 and TRBJ2-1; TRBD1 or TRBD2 may be the D gene (6 bases each). V was trimmed by 8 bases and J by 7 bases, leaving 21 bases between them. Germline V gene sequence: CDR1 LNHNV, CDR2 YYDKDF (reference sequence). This CDR3 region has 15 residues. CDR3 nucleotides: TGTGCCACCCACCGCAGGGGAGGTGAGACAAATGAGCAGTTCTTC. Translating gives CATHRRGGETNEQFF.

This chain links TRBV6-1 with TRBJ1-2; possibly TRBD1 for D (5 bases). Germline V gene sequence: CDR1 MNHNS, CDR2 SASEGT. V was cut by 6 bases and J by 3 bases, with 11 bases left in between. This CDR3 is 13 amino acids long. As DNA, the CDR3 is TGTGCCAGCAGCCAGACGACAGACTATGGCTACACCTTC. Amino acid sequence: CASSQTTDYGYTF.

At least ten counts were recorded for this clone. The chain is built from TRBV5-4 and TRBJ1-2, with TRBD1 as a possible D gene (6 bases). Trimming pared 4 bases from V and 7 bases from J, leaving 17 bases between. This CDR3 is built from 14 residues. CDR1 and CDR2 (germline): SGHNT, YYREEE (reference sequence). The CDR3, as DNA: TGTGCCAGCAGCCCTCCGAAAGACAGGAGTGGCTACACCTTC. The encoded protein is CASSPPKDRSGYTF. Filled out from reference TRBV5-4 and TRBJ1-2, the complete variable domain reads ETGVTQSPTHLIKTRGQQVTLRCSSQSGHNTVSWYQQALGQGPQFIFQYYREEENGRGNFPPRFSGLQFPNYSSELNVNALELDDSALYLCASSPPKDRSGYTFGSGTRLTVV.

The V and J genes are TRBV21-1 and TRBJ1-3. TRBV21-1 is given as a pseudogene. This CDR3 has 16 amino acids. The CDR3 is CASRVSRETSGNTIYF. CDR3 in DNA: TGTGCCAGCAGAGTTAGTCGGGAGACCTCTGGAAACACCATATATTTT.

J is TRBJ1-5 and V is TRBV6-1; unclear D gene. From germline, CDR1 is MNHNS and CDR2 SASEGT. The CDR3 has 12 residues. V lost 5 bases and J lost 7, with 9 bases in between. The CDR3 bases are TGTGCCAGCAGTTTGGACCTACAGCCCCAGCATTTT. Protein sequence: CASSLDLQPQHF.

The chain uses TRBV6-5 and TRBJ2-7, with a tentative D call TRBD1 (5 bases). CDR1 and CDR2 (germline): MNHEY, SVGAGI. The V end lost 6 bases, the J end lost 0 bases, and 12 bases lay between the germline ends. There are 14 residues in the CDR3. The CDR3 coding sequence is TGTGCCAGCAGCCCACGACAGTACTCCTACGAGCAGTACTTC. It codes for CASSPRQYSYEQYF.

The V and J genes are TRBV28 and TRBJ2-5; no clear D. This CDR3 has 13 residues. The V gene's germline CDR1 is MDHEN and CDR2 SYDVKM. V lost 4 bases, J lost 0 bases, and 6 bases lay in between. The CDR3 reads CASSSENQETQYF. For the CDR3, the DNA is TGTGCCAGCAGTTCAGAAAACCAAGAGACCCAGTACTTC.

This clone was counted a single time. Given a much more abundant clone one base away, this may be a read error. The genes are TRBV28 and TRBJ2-7; 11 positions match TRBD1. The CDR3 consists of 14 residues. Germline CDR1 is MDHEN and CDR2 is SYDVKM. V shed 5 bases, J shed 2 bases, and the junction held 2 bases outside the gene matches. The CDR3 DNA is TGTGCCAGCAGTCCGGGACAGGGGGCCTACGAGCAGTACTTC. Its protein is CASSPGQGAYEQYF. Combining the CDR3 with reference TRBV28 and TRBJ2-7 gives the whole variable domain DVKVTQSSRYLVKRTGEKVFLECVQDMDHENMFWYRQDPGLGLRLIYFSYDVKMKEKGDIPEGYSVSREKKERFSLILESASTNQTSMYLCASSPGQGAYEQYFGPGTRLTVT.

Here the CDR3 reads CASRTPPNEQFF. The CDR3 DNA reads TGTGCCAGCAGAACCCCTCCTAATGAGCAGTTCTTC. V usage is TRBV28 and J usage is TRBJ2-1; no clear D gene. The CDR3 spans 12 residues. The ends were cut back, 6 bases at V and 7 bases at J, with 10 bases in the middle. Germline V CDR1 and CDR2: MDHEN, SYDVKM.

V and J are TRBV6-5 and TRBJ1-1, with TRBD1 identical over 9 bases. The J segment lost 3 bases and the V segment lost 2 bases, leaving 1 base of the junction unmatched. Germline V CDR1 and CDR2: MNHEY, SVGAGI. There are 14 residues in the CDR3. CDR3 sequence reads: CASSYRDRDTEAFF. Written as DNA, the CDR3 is TGTGCCAGCAGTTACCGGGACAGGGACACTGAAGCTTTCTTT.

The chain employs TRBV5-4 and TRBJ2-1, with 7 positions matching TRBD2. Germline CDR1 SGHNT, CDR2 YYREEE (reference sequence). The CDR3 runs to 13 residues. With V trimmed by 4 bases and J by 9 bases, 7 bases remained unmatched. The CDR3 sequence is CASSLKGGSEQFF. CDR3 DNA: TGTGCCAGCAGCCTCAAGGGCGGGAGTGAGCAGTTCTTC.

The sample holds many counts of this clone. Other DNA sequences in the same sample also yield this CDR3. The rearrangement uses TRBV7-2 and TRBJ2-7, with 7 bases that match TRBD2. The junction had 4 bases not matched to a gene; V was cut back by 5 bases and J by 0 bases. The CDR3 contains 14 residues. The germline CDR1 and CDR2 sequences are SGHTA and FQGNSA. The CDR3 region is CASSPQRDSYEQYF. The CDR3 nucleotides read TGTGCCAGCAGCCCTCAGCGGGACTCCTACGAGCAGTACTTC.